This T cell receptor beta chain is from a study of cytomegalovirus exposure and HLA in healthy donors. Findings of the study overall: Under in vitro conditions, a few CMV-associated chains were confirmed as specific for CMV antigens. There were 150 to 200 TCR beta chains listed as cytomegalovirus-associated.

CDR3 length: 14 residues. Per germline, CDR1 SGHRS and CDR2 YFSETQ. V shed 0 bases and J shed 3 bases, with 9 bases lying between them. Regarding this clone: What it recognizes is unknown.

The method was immunoSEQ multiplex PCR; TCRdb's version includes in-frame clones alone and lacks a portion of them. The top ten clones hold over 9% of a sample with about 160,000 clones, roughly 89% of them seen once. J is TRBJ1-1 and V is TRBV5-1; possible D gene TRBD1, 6 bases. The sample comprised PBMCs. This TCR was sampled from a woman aged 18-30 years in good health and CMV-seropositive. In DNA, the CDR3 is TGCGCCAGCAGCTTGGGGGGGCGCGACACTGAAGCTTTCTTT. It translates to CASSLGGRDTEAFF.